Listed here are 15 T cell receptor beta chains from one sample, sequenced in a study of T cell responses to AZD1222 COVID-19 vaccine. Measured with immunoSEQ multiplex PCR; TCRdb has only the in-frame clones, and not every one. Altogether approximately 150,000 clones are present, more than 90% being singletons, with the ten largest covering about 1.6%. Specimen: peripheral blood, collected on day 0 of AZD1222 vaccination. These receptor sequences come from an adult in good health.

The chain recombines TRBV27 with TRBJ1-2; D possibly corresponds to TRBD1 (5 bases). CDR1 is MNHEY and CDR2 is SMNVEV in the germline V gene (reference sequence). Trimming took off 2 bases at V and 4 bases at J, with 17 bases between the two ends. The CDR3 loop spans 16 amino acids. The CDR3 protein is CASSLRLGGGGYGYTF. As DNA, the CDR3 is TGTGCCAGCAGTTTAAGGTTGGGGGGAGGAGGCTATGGCTACACCTTC.

J is TRBJ1-6 and V is TRBV6-5; possible D gene TRBD1, 5 bases. Trimming pared 7 bases from V and 7 bases from J, leaving 17 bases between. CDR3 size: 15 residues. The germline gives CDR1 MNHEY, CDR2 SVGAGI. CDR3 loop: CASTPGGVGNSPLHF. Written as DNA, the CDR3 is TGTGCCAGCACTCCCGGGGGGGTTGGGAATTCACCCCTCCACTTT.

The V gene is TRBV21-1, the J gene TRBJ2-1; the D call TRBD2 from the table was never checked on the DNA. TRBV21-1 is a recognized pseudogene. The CDR3 is made up of 16 amino acids. CDR3 sequence (DNA): TGTGCCAGCAGCAAAGCGACTAGCGGGAGGGTGAATGAGCAGTTCTTC. It encodes CASSKATSGRVNEQFF.

The rearrangement links TRBV5-1 to TRBJ1-6, with TRBD1 identical over 9 bases. The germline gives CDR1 SGHRS, CDR2 YFSETQ. V lost 8 bases, J lost 6 bases, and 12 bases stayed unmatched. The length of the CDR3 is 16 residues. CDR3 protein: CASRNTPGQGNSPLHF. The CDR3 DNA is TGCGCCAGTAGAAATACCCCGGGACAGGGTAATTCACCCCTCCACTTT. Full variable domain (remainder filled in from reference TRBV5-1 and TRBJ1-6): KAGVTQTPRYLIKTRGQQVTLSCSPISGHRSVSWYQQTPGQGLQFLFEYFSETQRNKGNFPGRFSGRQFSNSRSEMNVSTLELGDSALYLCASRNTPGQGNSPLHFGNGTRLTVT.

The chain links TRBV7-2 to TRBJ2-7; 12 bases are a match to TRBD2. V lost 5 bases, J lost 6 bases, and 8 bases stayed unmatched. Germline values: CDR1 SGHTA, CDR2 FQGNSA. The CDR3 consists of 15 residues. The CDR3 DNA is TGTGCCAGCAGCCTGAGACTAGCGGGAGTGCTCGAGCAGTACTTC. Protein product: CASSLRLAGVLEQYF.

This clone came up once. The V and J genes are TRBV6-4 and TRBJ1-4, with D maybe TRBD1 (5 bases). The V gene's germline CDR1 is MRHNA and CDR2 SNTAGT. The CDR3 is 17 residues long. V was trimmed by 6 bases and J by 0 bases, leaving 17 bases between them. The CDR3 nucleotides are TGTGCCAGCAGCCGGATGAATCAGGGTGCAACTAATGAAAAACTGTTTTTT. This gives the protein CASSRMNQGATNEKLFF.

V usage is TRBV6-2 or TRBV6-3 and J usage is TRBJ2-5; 9 bases agree with TRBD1. The CDR3 is made up of 14 amino acids. CDR1 MNHEY and CDR2 SVGEGT come from the germline V gene. V lost 6 bases, J lost 5 bases, and 7 bases stayed unmatched. The CDR3 nucleotides read TGTGCCAGCAGCCCGACAGGGGGAAGGGAGACCCAGTACTTC. Protein: CASSPTGGRETQYF.

The chain carries TRBV13 and TRBJ2-1, with 10 bases matching TRBD1. V gave up 4 bases and J gave up 14 bases; unmatched junction bases: 2. Looked up from germline, CDR1 is PRHDT and CDR2 is FYEKMQ (reference sequence). The CDR3 covers 11 residues. The CDR3 loop is CASSSGQGKFF. CDR3 bases: TGTGCCAGCAGCTCGGGACAGGGGAAGTTCTTC.

J is TRBJ2-7 and V is TRBV7-9; a weak D match, TRBD2 (5 bases). Trimming took off 2 bases at V and 0 bases at J, with 8 bases between the two ends. CDR3 length: 14 amino acids. Germline values: CDR1 SEHNR, CDR2 FQNEAQ (reference sequence). The CDR3: CASSLLGSSYEQYF. Here the CDR3 DNA reads TGTGCCAGCAGCTTACTAGGGAGCTCCTACGAGCAGTACTTC.

This clone was seen just once. This chain links TRBV10-3 with TRBJ2-7; TRBD2 agrees at 8 bases. V was clipped by 7 bases and J by 1 base; unmatched bases: 12. CDR3 size: 16 residues. CDR1 and CDR2 from the germline V gene are ENHRY and SYGVKD. The CDR3 region has the DNA TGTGCCATCAACCCGGGACTAGGCCTTTCATCCTACGAGCAGTACTTC. Its translation is CAINPGLGLSSYEQYF.

The chain employs TRBV27 and TRBJ2-1; 10 bases are shared with TRBD2. Germline V gene lookup returns CDR1 MNHEY and CDR2 SMNVEV (reference sequence). Losses at the gene ends were 2 bases for V and 7 bases for J; bases not matched to a gene: 5. The length of the CDR3 is 15 residues. The CDR3 is CASSLSGGAGNEQFF. DNA for the CDR3: TGTGCCAGCAGTTTAAGCGGGGGGGCCGGTAATGAGCAGTTCTTC.

For this clone: The same CDR3 arises from other DNA sequences in this sample as well. The chain employs TRBV5-1 and TRBJ2-2, with 7 positions matching TRBD2. The V gene end was trimmed by 0 bases and the J gene end by 4 bases; junction bases not matched to a gene: 3. Per germline, CDR1 SGHRS and CDR2 YFSETQ. This CDR3 comprises 15 residues. For the CDR3, the DNA is TGCGCCAGCAGCTTGGTGGCGGGGGTCACCGGGGAGCTGTTTTTT. Protein product: CASSLVAGVTGELFF. Based on the CDR3 plus reference TRBV5-1 and TRBJ2-2, the full variable domain is KAGVTQTPRYLIKTRGQQVTLSCSPISGHRSVSWYQQTPGQGLQFLFEYFSETQRNKGNFPGRFSGRQFSNSRSEMNVSTLELGDSALYLCASSLVAGVTGELFFGEGSRLTVL.

This sequence joins TRBV3-1 (or the pseudogene TRBV3-2) and TRBJ1-5, with D maybe TRBD1 (6 bases). Germline V gene lookup returns CDR1 LGHDT and CDR2 YNNKEL (reference sequence). Between the trimmed V and J ends, which lost 0 bases and 1 base, there was a span of 13 bases. There are 17 residues in the CDR3. DNA of the CDR3: TGTGCCAGCAGCCAAGAGGGGGGGCGTTCGAGCAATCAGCCCCAGCATTTT. It codes for CASSQEGGRSSNQPQHF.

The rearrangement joins TRBV18 to TRBJ2-3; TRBD2 aligns across 8 bases. The trim removed 4 bases at V and 4 bases at J, leaving 7 bases unmatched. The CDR3 consists of 15 residues. Germline CDR1 is KGHSH and CDR2 is LQKENI. CDR3 loop: CASSLGLAAADTQYF. CDR3 coding DNA: TGTGCCAGCTCACTCGGACTAGCAGCTGCAGATACGCAGTATTTT.

This clone was seen a single time. This chain joins TRBV18 and TRBJ2-3; tentatively, D is TRBD1 (5 bases). Between the trimmed V and J ends, which lost 5 bases and 0 bases, there was a span of 15 bases. The CDR3 runs 16 residues. Germline V gene data show CDR1 as KGHSH and CDR2 as LQKENI. The CDR3 bases are TGTGCCAGCTCATTAGATGGACACGATAGCACAGATACGCAGTATTTT. Amino acids: CASSLDGHDSTDTQYF.